These 2 T cell receptor beta chains were sequenced from one sample in a study of blood T cell repertoires in COVID-19. Measured with immunoSEQ multiplex PCR; TCRdb has only the in-frame clones, and not every one. The sample holds around 220,000 clones, around 82% seen once. Sequencing was done on a sample of peripheral blood. These receptor sequences come from a woman older than 75 with active or convalescent COVID-19.

V gene TRBV18 combines with J gene TRBJ1-1, with D possibly being TRBD1 (5 bases). The V end lost 2 bases, the J end lost 11 bases, and 24 bases lay between the germline ends. The CDR3 extends over 16 amino acids. The V gene's germline CDR1 is KGHSH and CDR2 LQKENI. Here the CDR3 reads CASSPTTRGHGGDAFF. The CDR3 DNA reads TGTGCCAGCTCACCAACGACGAGGGGCCATGGCGGGGACGCTTTCTTT.

The rearrangement uses TRBV5-1 and TRBJ2-1; D possibly corresponds to TRBD2 (7 bases). Trimming cost V 3 bases and J 7 bases, with 11 bases left between them. The germline V gene encodes CDR1 SGHRS and CDR2 YFSETQ. This CDR3 is built from 13 residues. CDR3 sequence: CASSWTAGNEQFF. The CDR3 bases are TGCGCCAGCAGCTGGACAGCGGGGAATGAGCAGTTCTTC.